The subject of this entry is one T cell receptor (beta chain). This clone was detected only a few times. The specificity of this receptor is unknown. Base qualities were left out, and no much larger clone turns up one base away. This entry is derived from a study of OX40 agonist ivuxolimab in advanced cancers. Looking at the study overall: Ivuxolimab, which targeted the costimulatory receptor OX40 (CD134), was an agonistic, fully human IgG2 monoclonal antibody. Intravenous ivuxolimab was administered to patients every 2 weeks at six dose levels: 0.01, 0.1, 0.3, 1.5, 3 and 10 mg/kg. Of the approximately 54 dose-escalation patients, hepatocellular carcinoma was present in about 20, melanoma in some 15, renal cell carcinoma in 9 and head and neck cancer in 9. In the dose-escalation cohort, around four fifths of patients were male, and the mean age was 60 years with a range of roughly 23 to 90. Patients were allowed to have had prior anti-PD-1, anti-PD-L1 or anti-CTLA-4 therapy, and around 43% of the dose-escalation patients had been treated with checkpoint inhibitors. Partial responses occurred in three dose-escalation patients, of whom one had hepatocellular carcinoma and two had cutaneous melanoma. The purpose of peripheral TCRbeta sequencing was to test whether ivuxolimab changed TCR sequence diversity and led to clonal T-cell expansion. The paper describes the monotherapy dose-escalation part (N ≈ 52 patients) of the phase I trial of ivuxolimab. The paper as a whole reports these results and caveats: On average, CD8+ T cells showed more expanded clones than CD4+ T cells after ivuxolimab. In partial responders in the 0.1-3.0 mg/kg groups, normalized peripheral clonal expansion was found to be among the lowest, especially among CD8+ T cells. Low levels of normalized T-cell clonal expansion were also seen in some nonresponding patients. At doses of 0.1 to 3.0 mg/kg, clonal expansion of both CD4+ and CD8+ blood T cells was observed from baseline to week 6. Which antigens the clonally expanded peripheral T cells were specific for was not determined.

The trial excluded patients who had a history of autoimmune disease or who were on systemic immunosuppression. Peripheral blood for TCR sequencing was drawn from every dose cohort at baseline, at cycle 4 day 1 and at cycle 7 day 1. The samples were taken from a phase I, first-in-human, multicenter, open-label dose-escalation trial of ivuxolimab. The trial enrolled adults with locally advanced or metastatic head and neck squamous cell, hepatocellular, melanoma or renal cell carcinoma. CD4+ and CD8+ T cells were sorted separately from peripheral blood before TCR sequencing. To sequence the TCRbeta CDR3 region, genomic DNA was isolated from the sorted cells. TCRbeta CDR3 regions were sequenced using the immunoSEQ Assay. What TCRdb holds here is the immuneACCESS table cut down to in-frame rearrangements. Part of the clones is not present; checked against another copy, under half of the missing clones reflect an unresolved V gene, and the others are unexplained. This sample is represented by some 46,000 clones; 88% of them were singletons. The ten largest account for more than 15% of the sample.

This clonotype was obtained from an adult with an advanced solid tumor such as melanoma, head and neck, liver or kidney cancer. The sequenced sample was CD4+ or CD8+ T cells sorted from blood, obtained in a trial of the OX40 agonist ivuxolimab.

CDR3 sequence: CASSIDIEYSNQPQHF. Here is the DNA: TGTGCCAGTAGTATAGACATCGAATATAGCAATCAGCCCCAGCATTTT. The chain employs TRBV19 and TRBJ1-5; too little of a D gene remains to name it. Sequences LNHDA (CDR1) and SQIVND (CDR2) are obtained from the germline V gene (reference sequence). V and J are truncated by 0 bases and 0 bases respectively, leaving an intervening sequence of 9 bases. The CDR3 runs 16 amino acids, cysteine and phenylalanine included. Of all the DNA, just the CDR3 is kept, 48 bases in frame from base 1. The CDR3, completed at both ends by the reference TRBV19 and TRBJ1-5 genes, gives the full variable domain DGGITQSPKYLFRKEGQNVTLSCEQNLNHDAMYWYRQDPGQGLRLIYYSQIVNDFQKGDIAEGYSVSREKKESFPLTVTSAQKNPTAFYLCASSIDIEYSNQPQHFGDGTRLSIL.